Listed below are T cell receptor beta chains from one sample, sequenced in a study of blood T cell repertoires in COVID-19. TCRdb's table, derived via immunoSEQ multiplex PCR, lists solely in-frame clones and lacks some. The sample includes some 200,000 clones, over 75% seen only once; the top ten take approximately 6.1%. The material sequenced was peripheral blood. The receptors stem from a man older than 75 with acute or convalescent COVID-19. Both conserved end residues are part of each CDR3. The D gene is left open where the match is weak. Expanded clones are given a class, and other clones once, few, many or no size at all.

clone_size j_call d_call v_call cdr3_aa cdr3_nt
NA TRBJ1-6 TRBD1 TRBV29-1 CSARDSLNSPLHF TGCAGCGCTCGGGACAGTCTTAATTCACCCCTCCACTTT
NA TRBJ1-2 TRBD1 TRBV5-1 CASSAGTGGLYYGYTF TGCGCCAGCAGCGCCGGGACAGGGGGCCTTTACTATGGCTACACCTTC
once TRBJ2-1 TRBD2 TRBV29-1 CSGYSSGRINEQFF TGCAGCGGATACTCTAGCGGGAGGATCAATGAGCAGTTCTTC
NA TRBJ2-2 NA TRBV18 CASSLRQVINTGELFF TGTGCCAGCTCACTCCGACAGGTCATTAACACCGGGGAGCTGTTTTTT
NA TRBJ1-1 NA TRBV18 CASSPLGENTEAFF TGTGCCAGCTCGCCTTTAGGGGAGAACACTGAAGCTTTCTTT
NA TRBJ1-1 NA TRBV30 CAWIGSNTEAFF TGTGCCTGGATCGGTTCGAACACTGAAGCTTTCTTT
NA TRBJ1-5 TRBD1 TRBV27 CASRTRGTLGSNQPQHF TGTGCCAGCAGAACCAGGGGGACCCTTGGGAGCAATCAGCCCCAGCATTTT
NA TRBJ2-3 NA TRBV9 CASSVGVAHDTQYF TGTGCCAGCAGCGTAGGGGTAGCCCACGATACGCAGTATTTT
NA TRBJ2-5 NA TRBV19 CASSIGASLQETQYF TGTGCCAGTAGTATAGGGGCTAGCCTCCAAGAGACCCAGTACTTC
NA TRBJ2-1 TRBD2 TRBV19 CASSASGRALNEQFF TGTGCCAGTAGTGCTAGCGGGAGGGCCCTCAATGAGCAGTTCTTC
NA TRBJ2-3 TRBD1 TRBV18 CASSKDRVDTQYF TGTGCCAGCTCCAAGGACAGGGTAGATACGCAGTATTTT
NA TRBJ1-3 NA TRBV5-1 CASSKDYPSGNTIYF TGCGCCAGCAGTAAAGACTATCCCTCTGGAAACACCATATATTTT
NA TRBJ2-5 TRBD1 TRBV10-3 CAISENPGQVGETQYF TGTGCCATCAGTGAAAATCCGGGACAGGTGGGAGAGACCCAGTACTTC
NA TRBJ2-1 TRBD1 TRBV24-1 CATTATPGTEEDNEQFF TGTGCCACCACCGCCACCCCCGGGACAGAGGAGGACAATGAGCAGTTCTTC
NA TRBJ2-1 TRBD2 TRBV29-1 CSVGTSGLNEQFF TGCAGCGTTGGCACTAGCGGTCTTAATGAGCAGTTCTTC
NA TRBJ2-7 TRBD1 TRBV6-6 CASSDDRVGSYEQYF TGTGCCAGCAGTGACGACAGGGTGGGCTCTTACGAGCAGTACTTC
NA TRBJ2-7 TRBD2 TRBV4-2 CASSQPGLADYEQYF TGTGCCAGCAGCCAACCGGGACTAGCGGACTACGAGCAGTACTTC
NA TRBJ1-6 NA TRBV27 CASSQGAAYNSPLHF TGTGCCAGCAGCCAAGGGGCAGCCTATAATTCACCCCTCCACTTT
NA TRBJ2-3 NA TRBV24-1 CATSDATPGDTDTQYF TGTGCCACCAGTGATGCGACCCCAGGGGACACAGATACGCAGTATTTT
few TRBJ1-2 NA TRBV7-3 CASSLTVEAAGYTF TGTGCCAGCAGCTTAACCGTGGAAGCGGCGGGCTACACCTTC
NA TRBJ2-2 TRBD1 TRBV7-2 CASSPPPGTGAGELFF TGTGCCAGCAGCCCGCCTCCCGGGACAGGTGCCGGGGAGCTGTTTTTT
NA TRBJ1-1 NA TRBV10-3 CAIKRGEVANTEAFF TGTGCCATCAAACGGGGGGAGGTCGCGAACACTGAAGCTTTCTTT
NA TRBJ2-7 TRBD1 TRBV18 CASSPGQGPYEQYF TGTGCCAGCTCACCCGGACAGGGGCCCTACGAGCAGTACTTC
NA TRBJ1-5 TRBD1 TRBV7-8 CASSLAGTGDQPQHF TGTGCCAGCAGCTTAGCGGGGACAGGGGACCAGCCCCAGCATTTT
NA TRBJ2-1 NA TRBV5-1 CASSLARDTSNEQFF TGCGCCAGCAGCTTGGCCCGGGACACATCCAATGAGCAGTTCTTC
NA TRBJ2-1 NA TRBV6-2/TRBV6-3 CASSPRVHEQFF TGTGCCAGCAGTCCCAGGGTCCATGAGCAGTTCTTC
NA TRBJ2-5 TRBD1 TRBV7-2 CASSSSPGQGWQETQYF TGTGCCAGCAGCTCATCGCCGGGACAGGGCTGGCAAGAGACCCAGTACTTC
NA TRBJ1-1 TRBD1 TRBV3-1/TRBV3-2 CASSPGAQGAEAFF TGTGCCAGCAGCCCAGGCGCGCAGGGGGCTGAAGCTTTCTTT
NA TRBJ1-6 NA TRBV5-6 CASSYRGEYNSPLHF TGTGCCAGCAGCTACCGGGGGGAATATAATTCACCCCTCCACTTT
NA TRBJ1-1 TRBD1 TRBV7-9 CASSLAGTGVRAFF TGTGCCAGCAGCCTGGCCGGGACAGGGGTGCGCGCTTTCTTT
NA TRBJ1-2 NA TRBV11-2 CASSPPGQEDYGYTF TGTGCCAGCAGCCCACCGGGCCAGGAGGACTATGGCTACACCTTC
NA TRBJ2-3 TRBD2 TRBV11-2 CASSPPGLAGGLDTQYF TGTGCCAGCAGCCCCCCGGGACTAGCGGGAGGGTTGGATACGCAGTATTTT
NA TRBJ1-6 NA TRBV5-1 CASSFSPRGDSPLHF TGCGCCAGCAGCTTTAGCCCGCGGGGGGATTCACCCCTCCACTTT
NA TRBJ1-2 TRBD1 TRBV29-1 CSANNRGLDYGYTF TGCAGCGCAAACAACAGGGGGCTCGACTATGGCTACACCTTC
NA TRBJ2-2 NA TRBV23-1 CASSQSRTLNTGELFF TGCGCCAGCAGTCAATCGCGGACACTGAACACCGGGGAGCTGTTTTTT